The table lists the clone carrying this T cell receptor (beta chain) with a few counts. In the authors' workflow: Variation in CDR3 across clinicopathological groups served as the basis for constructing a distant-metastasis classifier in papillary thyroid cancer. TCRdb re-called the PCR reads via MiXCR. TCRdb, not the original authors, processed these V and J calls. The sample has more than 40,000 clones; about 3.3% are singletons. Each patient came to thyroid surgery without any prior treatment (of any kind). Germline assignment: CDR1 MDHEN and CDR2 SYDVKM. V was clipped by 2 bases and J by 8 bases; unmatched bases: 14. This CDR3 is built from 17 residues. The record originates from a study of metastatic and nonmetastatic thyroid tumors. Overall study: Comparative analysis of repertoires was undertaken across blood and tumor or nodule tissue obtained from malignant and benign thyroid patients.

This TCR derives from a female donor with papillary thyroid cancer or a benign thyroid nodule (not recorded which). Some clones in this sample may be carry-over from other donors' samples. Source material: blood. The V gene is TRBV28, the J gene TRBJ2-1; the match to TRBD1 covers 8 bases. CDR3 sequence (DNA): TGTGCCAGCAGTTTAGACAGGGGTTCGGTCGGGTACTATGAGCAGTTCTTC. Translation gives CASSLDRGSVGYYEQFF.